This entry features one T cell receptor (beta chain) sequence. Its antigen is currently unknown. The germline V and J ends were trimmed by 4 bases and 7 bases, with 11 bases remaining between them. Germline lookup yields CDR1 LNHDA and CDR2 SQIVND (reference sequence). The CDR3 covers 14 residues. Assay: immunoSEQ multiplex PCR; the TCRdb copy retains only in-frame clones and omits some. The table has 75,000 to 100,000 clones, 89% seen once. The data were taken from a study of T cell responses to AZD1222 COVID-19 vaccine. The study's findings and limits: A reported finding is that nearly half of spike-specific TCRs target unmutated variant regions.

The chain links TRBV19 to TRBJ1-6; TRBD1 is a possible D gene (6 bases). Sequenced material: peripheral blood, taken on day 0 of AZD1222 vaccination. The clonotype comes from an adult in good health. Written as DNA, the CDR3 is TGTGCCAGTAGTAAACAGGGTCTCAATTCACCCCTCCACTTT. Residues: CASSKQGLNSPLHF.